Reported below is one TCR beta chain. Germline V lookup: CDR1 GTSNPN, CDR2 SVGIG (reference sequence). This CDR3 spans 13 amino acids. V gave up 4 bases and J gave up 1 base, with 8 bases separating them. Clinical history reported by participants formed the basis on which cohorts were assigned. Resolution of symptoms, clearance, or two negative PCRs was present in recovered Cohort 3 donors. Clones were read by immunoSEQ multiplex PCR, and TCRdb kept only the in-frame ones, dropping some. The sample records 450,000 to 500,000 clones, roughly 87% being singletons. The record originates from a study of blood T cell repertoires in COVID-19. In the study overall: Nucleic acid was either cDNA or gDNA, and it came from T cells, B-cell-depleted T cells, or PBMCs.

The chain has TRBV30 and TRBJ1-5; D gene ambiguous. The source of this sequence is a woman aged 18-29 years who had recovered from COVID-19. Input material: PBMCs or T cells enriched from blood (not recorded which). The CDR3 protein is CAWNSKSNQPQHF. The CDR3 DNA reads as TGTGCCTGGAACAGCAAAAGCAATCAGCCCCAGCATTTT.